The T cell receptor beta chain described here comes from a study of T cells after yellow fever vaccination. As for the study in general: SMART-Seq v4 Ultra Low Input handled preparation of low-cell-number fractions.

Regarding this clonotype: The antigen remains undetermined.

TCRdb independently ran MiXCR on the 5' RACE reads; one entry per CDR3 protein. The sample gives roughly 170,000 distinct CDR3 sequences, 6.2% of which show up once; 2.9% is in the top ten. Germline V gene lookup returns CDR1 SGDLS and CDR2 YYNGEE. J lost 4 bases, V lost 0 bases, and 10 bases had no gene match. The CDR3 covers 17 residues. General observations from the study: The secondary response was weaker but peaked faster, day 5 versus 15.

The sample consisted of CD4+ T cells sorted from PBMCs, taken on the day of the first yellow fever vaccination. This clonotype was sampled from a man between 18 and 35 years old who received the YFV17D yellow fever vaccine. The chain couples TRBV9 to TRBJ2-1; 7 bases map to TRBD2. The CDR3 sequence is CASSVGGRLAAYNEQFF. DNA of the CDR3: TGTGCCAGCAGCGTAGGAGGGAGGCTAGCGGCTTACAATGAGCAGTTCTTC.